This T cell receptor (beta chain) stems from a study of PD-1 blockade in classical Hodgkin lymphoma. Findings of the study overall: Compared with baseline, CD4+ but not CD8+ TCR diversity had risen significantly by C4D1.

In the case of this clone: What it recognizes is unknown.

Every one of the patients relapsed after autologous stem cell transplantation (brentuximab vedotin exposure was variable). Complete response, partial response or progressive disease were the best responses. Germline V gene data show CDR1 as MNHEY and CDR2 as SMNVEV (reference sequence). Trimming left V 4 bases short and J 2 bases short, with 11 bases between. The CDR3 is 14 amino acids. Sequencing was performed with immunoSEQ multiplex PCR; in TCRdb, only in-frame clones are kept and a portion is missing. The data contain under 70,000 clones, 70% to 75% of them seen just once; the ten biggest clones take up approximately 9%.

The sample was peripheral blood mononuclear cells (PBMCs), taken before the second cycle of nivolumab. This receptor was identified in a human donor with classical Hodgkin lymphoma. The gene calls are TRBV27 and TRBJ1-1, with D tentatively TRBD1 (5 bases). CDR3 DNA sequence: TGTGCCAGCAGTTCATTCCGGGACAACACTGAAGCTTTCTTT. It is translated as CASSSFRDNTEAFF.